These 29 T cell receptor beta chains came from one sample sequenced in a study of PD-L1 blockade in urothelial cancer. The protocol was immunoSEQ multiplex PCR, while the TCRdb copy is restricted to in-frame clones and leaves out a portion. The table has about 74,000 clones, roughly 80% seen once; the top ten hold about 5.1%. Specimen: PBMCs, collected around atezolizumab (anti-PD-L1) treatment. The receptors stem from a man between 65 and 80 years old with urothelial cancer.

This clone appeared a single time. The genes are TRBV11-2 and TRBJ2-7; TRBD2 aligns across 12 bases. Germline V gene data show CDR1 as SGHAT and CDR2 as FQNNGV. After removal of 6 bases from V and 4 bases from J, the junction contained 4 bases not matched to a gene. This CDR3 has 14 amino acids. CDR3 bases: TGTGCCAGCAGGACCGGGACTAGCGGGTACGAGCAGTACTTC. Translating gives CASRTGTSGYEQYF.

V and J are TRBV27 and TRBJ1-2, with D perhaps TRBD1 (5 bases). From germline, CDR1 is MNHEY and CDR2 SMNVEV (reference sequence). The CDR3 consists of 17 residues. The V end was cut by 8 bases, the J end by 5 bases, with 27 bases between. In DNA form, the CDR3 reads TGTGCCAGCTCGGGGACGGTCGACGGGAGGTACCGATATGGCTACACCTTC. This codes for CASSGTVDGRYRYGYTF.

The sample holds one count of this clone. V is TRBV25-1 and J is TRBJ2-5, with no clear D. The CDR3 is made up of 11 amino acids. Trimming took off 3 bases at V and 4 bases at J, with 3 bases between the two ends. The V gene's germline CDR1 is MGHDK and CDR2 SYGVNS. The CDR3 spells CASSDRETQYF. The DNA for the CDR3 is TGTGCCAGCAGTGATAGAGAGACCCAGTACTTC. The whole variable domain, remainder taken from reference TRBV25-1 and TRBJ2-5, is EADIYQTPRYLVIGTGKKITLECSQTMGHDKMYWYQQDPGMELHLIHYSYGVNSTEKGDLSSESTVSRIRTEHFPLTLESARPSHTSQYLCASSDRETQYFGPGTRLLVL.

The CDR3 DNA sequence: TGCGCCAGCAGATACGGTGGGCACACAGATACGCAGTATTTT. Translated, it gives CASRYGGHTDTQYF. V usage is TRBV5-1 and J usage is TRBJ2-3; D gene uncertain. V was shortened by 5 bases and J by 2 bases, with 12 bases between the two germline ends. The CDR3 is 14 residues long. In germline, CDR1 is SGHRS, CDR2 YFSETQ.

The J gene is TRBJ1-2, the V gene TRBV4-2; D is unresolved. This CDR3 is 16 amino acids long. Trimming shortened V by 0 bases and J by 4 bases, and 15 bases separated the two germline ends. The germline V gene has CDR1 LGHNA and CDR2 YNFKEQ. This chain's CDR3 is CASSQEGEADSYGYTF. The CDR3 DNA is TGTGCCAGCAGCCAAGAAGGAGAGGCGGATTCCTATGGCTACACCTTC.

This clone was recorded a few times. The CDR3 is CASSELGLAAANTGELFF. The CDR3 coding sequence is TGCGCCAGCAGCGAGCTCGGACTAGCGGCTGCGAACACCGGGGAGCTGTTTTTT. The chain is built from TRBV5-1 and TRBJ2-2; 10 positions match TRBD2. Germline V gene lookup returns CDR1 SGHRS and CDR2 YFSETQ. The CDR3 covers 18 residues. Trimming at V came to 4 bases and at J to 0 bases, leaving 9 bases not matched to a gene.

This clone was recorded once. V gene TRBV21-1 combines with J gene TRBJ1-1; TRBD1 was called by the table and not checked on the DNA. TRBV21-1 is labeled a pseudogene. The CDR3 sequence is 18 residues long. This CDR3 is CASSKDGTGEGASTEAFF. As DNA, the CDR3 is TGTGCCAGCAGCAAAGATGGTACGGGAGAGGGGGCGAGCACTGAAGCTTTCTTT.

This sequence joins TRBV6-5 and TRBJ1-1; D ambiguous. The CDR3 runs to 15 residues. The V gene's germline CDR1 is MNHEY and CDR2 SVGAGI. Trimming stripped 0 bases from V and 0 bases from J, with 8 bases between. DNA of the CDR3: TGTGCCAGCAGTTACTCATCCGGGATGAACACTGAAGCTTTCTTT. Amino acids: CASSYSSGMNTEAFF.

The genes are TRBV27 and TRBJ2-1; D is possibly TRBD2 (6 bases). The CDR3 consists of 14 residues. Germline CDR1 and CDR2: MNHEY and SMNVEV (reference sequence). V was cut by 3 bases and J by 2 bases, with 8 bases left in between. The CDR3 nucleotides are TGTGCCAGCAGTTTGGAGGGCCCCTACAATGAGCAGTTCTTC. Amino acids: CASSLEGPYNEQFF.

CDR3: CATSRAGGLAADTQYF. The CDR3 DNA follows: TGTGCCACCAGCAGAGCCGGGGGACTAGCGGCGGATACGCAGTATTTT. The V and J genes are TRBV15 and TRBJ2-3; 11 positions match TRBD2. After removal of 1 base from V and 6 bases from J, the junction contained 6 bases not matched to a gene. CDR3 size: 16 residues. Germline CDR1 reads LNHNV; CDR2 reads YYDKDF (reference sequence).

This clone is labeled medium-sized. The chain has TRBV30 and TRBJ1-1, with D perhaps TRBD1 (6 bases). The CDR3 loop spans 15 amino acids. Germline-derived CDR1 and CDR2 are GTSNPN and SVGIG (reference sequence). Trimming removed 1 base at V and 0 bases at J, with 12 bases between. The CDR3 loop is CAWSERDNLNTEAFF. The CDR3 DNA reads as TGTGCCTGGAGTGAGAGGGACAACTTGAACACTGAAGCTTTCTTT.

This chain uses TRBV28 with TRBJ2-1, with 8 bases lining up with TRBD2. V shed 8 bases, J shed 7 bases, and the junction held 13 bases outside the gene matches. CDR1 and CDR2 from the germline V gene are MDHEN and SYDVKM. The CDR3 covers 15 residues. CDR3 amino acids: CASDGAGEKENEQFF. Here the CDR3 DNA reads TGTGCCAGCGACGGAGCGGGAGAAAAGGAGAATGAGCAGTTCTTC. Full variable domain (rest looked up from reference TRBV28 and TRBJ2-1): DVKVTQSSRYLVKRTGEKVFLECVQDMDHENMFWYRQDPGLGLRLIYFSYDVKMKEKGDIPEGYSVSREKKERFSLILESASTNQTSMYLCASDGAGEKENEQFFGPGTRLTVL.

The chain couples TRBV2 to TRBJ2-5; D is undetermined. V was pared by 6 bases and J by 5 bases, with 7 bases between. CDR3 length: 11 amino acids. CDR1 is SNHLY and CDR2 is FYNNEI in the germline V gene. CDR3 nucleotide sequence: TGTGCCAGCAGCAAGGAGGAGACCCAGTACTTC. Translation gives CASSKEETQYF. The variable domain in full, with the rest retrieved from reference TRBV2 and TRBJ2-5, is EPEVTQTPSHQVTQMGQEVILRCVPISNHLYFYWYRQILGQKVEFLVSFYNNEISEKSEIFDDQFSVERPDGSNFTLKIRSTKLEDSAMYFCASSKEETQYFGPGTRLLVL.

This clone turned up a few times. V usage is TRBV5-6 and J usage is TRBJ2-2; D gene unclear. Trimming took 2 bases from V and 3 from J, leaving 11 bases between them. This CDR3 has 15 amino acids. Germline V gene data show CDR1 as SGHDT and CDR2 as YYEEEE. CDR3 in amino acids: CASSFVQADTGELFF. In DNA, the CDR3 is TGTGCCAGCAGCTTTGTTCAGGCTGACACCGGGGAGCTGTTTTTT.

The V gene is TRBV28, the J gene TRBJ1-2, with TRBD1 matching 8 bases. The V and J ends lost 4 bases and 8 bases, in that order; junction bases with no gene match: 12. The CDR3 contains 15 residues. The germline gives CDR1 MDHEN, CDR2 SYDVKM. The CDR3 coding sequence is TGTGCCAGCAGTTCCGGGACAGGTGCTATCTCCGGCTACACCTTC. It specifies CASSSGTGAISGYTF.

This clone rates as medium-sized. This chain uses TRBV6-1 with TRBJ2-7, with 10 bases that match TRBD2. J lost 2 bases, V lost 3 bases, and 7 bases had no gene match. The CDR3 is 16 residues long. Germline CDR1 and CDR2: MNHNS and SASEGT. This CDR3 reads CASSDQHLAGAYEQYF. The CDR3 coding sequence is TGTGCCAGCAGTGACCAACATCTAGCGGGAGCCTACGAGCAGTACTTC.

This clone is a singleton in its sample. This chain links TRBV15 with TRBJ2-5, with TRBD2 matching over 11 bases. With V trimmed by 0 bases and J by 2 bases, 11 bases remained unmatched. Germline-derived CDR1 and CDR2 are LNHNV and YYDKDF (reference sequence). This CDR3 has 19 residues. CDR3 in DNA: TGTGCCACCAGCAGAGATCTGGGTAGCGGGAGGGGGGGTCAAGAGACCCAGTACTTC. Translating it yields CATSRDLGSGRGGQETQYF.

The chain joins TRBV28 to TRBJ2-3, with D uncertain. Germline lookup yields CDR1 MDHEN and CDR2 SYDVKM. V lost 3 bases and J 2 bases, leaving 12 bases between the germline ends. The CDR3 runs to 15 residues. The CDR3 sequence is CASSFLGKYTDTQYF. CDR3 bases: TGTGCCAGCAGTTTTCTTGGCAAGTACACAGATACGCAGTATTTT.

This chain uses TRBV6-6 with TRBJ2-3; 8 nucleotides agree with TRBD1. Looked up from germline, CDR1 is MNHNY and CDR2 is SVGAGI (reference sequence). V shed 6 bases and J 3 bases; nucleotides not matched to a gene: 11. CDR3 length: 16 residues. DNA of the CDR3: TGTGCCAGCAGCCCCAAGACAGGGGTTTTGACAGATACGCAGTATTTT. This sequence encodes CASSPKTGVLTDTQYF.

V gene TRBV7-9 combines with J gene TRBJ1-1, with a possible D match to TRBD1 (6 bases). Between the trimmed V and J ends, which lost 1 base and 11 bases, there was a span of 14 bases. This CDR3 is 13 amino acids long. Looked up from germline, CDR1 is SEHNR and CDR2 is FQNEAQ (reference sequence). The CDR3 here is CASSLEGGSVAFF. The CDR3 nucleotides are TGTGCCAGCAGCTTAGAGGGGGGGTCCGTGGCTTTCTTT.

This sequence joins TRBV10-2 and TRBJ1-1; 10 bases line up with TRBD1. V dropped 3 bases and J dropped 6; count of bases not matched to a gene: 10. The CDR3 contains 16 residues. Germline-derived CDR1 and CDR2 are WSHSY and SAAADI. The CDR3 loop reads CASSEDRGQWGSEAFF. CDR3 DNA sequence: TGCGCCAGCAGTGAAGACAGGGGGCAGTGGGGCTCTGAAGCTTTCTTT.

V gene TRBV9 combines with J gene TRBJ1-5, with TRBD1 matching 8 bases. Per the germline V gene, CDR1 is SGDLS and CDR2 is YYNGEE. This CDR3 comprises 14 residues. V dropped 3 bases and J dropped 8; count of bases not matched to a gene: 7. CDR3 in amino acids: CASSGGQGREPQHF. The CDR3, as DNA: TGTGCCAGCAGCGGAGGACAGGGTCGGGAGCCCCAGCATTTT.

This rearrangement joins TRBV18 to TRBJ2-1, with TRBD2 matching over 7 bases. Germline loops: CDR1 KGHSH, CDR2 LQKENI. This CDR3 spans 16 amino acids. Unmatched junction bases numbered 18, after V lost 6 bases and J lost 10 bases. DNA for the CDR3: TGTGCCAGCTCCCCCGGACTAGGCCCCGCAGTAGGGGAGCAGTTCTTC. This gives the protein CASSPGLGPAVGEQFF.

The rearrangement joins TRBV28 to TRBJ1-2; tentative D call: TRBD1 (5 bases). This CDR3 region has 17 residues. With 1 base removed from V and 4 bases from J, the gap between germline ends came to 19 bases. CDR1 is MDHEN and CDR2 is SYDVKM in the germline V gene. The CDR3 spells CASSLSGGPLEAYGYTF. The CDR3 coding sequence is TGTGCCAGCAGTTTATCGGGGGGACCCTTGGAGGCCTATGGCTACACCTTC.

This clone came up once. The chain joins TRBV9 to TRBJ2-5; no reliable D call. Germline assignment: CDR1 SGDLS and CDR2 YYNGEE. V lost 0 bases to trimming and J lost 1 base, with 7 bases between them. This CDR3 spans 14 amino acids. The CDR3 loop reads CASSVGVLQETQYF. The CDR3 nucleotides are TGTGCCAGCAGCGTAGGAGTGCTCCAAGAGACCCAGTACTTC.

J is TRBJ2-1 and V is TRBV30; TRBD1 is a possible D gene (5 bases). Trimming pared 0 bases from V and 11 bases from J, leaving 11 bases between. The CDR3 contains 12 residues. Germline values: CDR1 GTSNPN, CDR2 SVGIG (reference sequence). CDR3 protein: CAWSVGAPKQFF. CDR3 DNA: TGTGCCTGGAGTGTAGGGGCCCCCAAGCAGTTCTTC.

This clone was counted between two and nine times. The chain couples TRBV7-2 to TRBJ1-2; 10 nucleotides match TRBD1. Losses at the gene ends were 0 bases for V and 5 bases for J; bases not matched to a gene: 6. The CDR3 has 16 residues. Germline V CDR1 and CDR2: SGHTA, FQGNSA. As DNA, the CDR3 is TGTGCCAGCAGCTTAGCAAGCTGGACAGGGGGATATGGCTACACCTTC. As protein: CASSLASWTGGYGYTF.

The rearrangement uses TRBV6-1 and TRBJ2-7; no firm D call. Germline-derived CDR1 and CDR2 are MNHNS and SASEGT. The V end lost 0 bases, the J end lost 7 bases, and 10 bases lay between the germline ends. This CDR3 contains 13 residues. The chain's CDR3 is CASSEAWPYEQYF. Here the CDR3 DNA reads TGTGCCAGCAGTGAAGCGTGGCCGTATGAGCAGTACTTC.

V usage is TRBV5-1 and J usage is TRBJ2-3, with a possible D match to TRBD2 (6 bases). The ends were cut back, 3 bases at V and 4 bases at J, with 18 bases in the middle. Germline V gene lookup returns CDR1 SGHRS and CDR2 YFSETQ. The CDR3 is 16 amino acids. This CDR3 reads CASSSGTAWRSDTQYF. The CDR3 region has the DNA TGCGCCAGCAGCTCAGGGACTGCCTGGAGGTCAGATACGCAGTATTTT.